This TCR beta chain was documented in a study of blood T cell repertoires in COVID-19. Study context: T cells, B-cell-depleted T cells, or PBMCs supplied cDNA or gDNA.

The CDR3 contains 15 residues. V lost 0 bases and J lost 8, with 11 bases in between. Germline V gene sequence: CDR1 MNHNS, CDR2 SASEGT. Recruited during active infection, patients (from Seattle) were subsequently followed longitudinally. Per the original data handling: Using reference gene primer amplification, nucleated cell counts were estimated. The protocol was immunoSEQ multiplex PCR, while the TCRdb copy is restricted to in-frame clones and leaves out a portion. That table gives V, J and clone size, and the DNA gave D and trimming. This sample yields about 150,000 clones, of which approximately 86% are seen a single time; approximately 0.5% belongs to the top ten.

The clonotype was recovered from a man between 60 and 70 years old with COVID-19, enrolled during active disease. The chain has TRBV6-1 and TRBJ1-6; TRBD1 might be the D (6 bases). The sample was peripheral blood. Here the CDR3 reads CASSEAGQGHSPLHF. The CDR3 nucleotides read TGTGCCAGCAGTGAAGCGGGGCAGGGGCATTCACCCCTCCACTTT.